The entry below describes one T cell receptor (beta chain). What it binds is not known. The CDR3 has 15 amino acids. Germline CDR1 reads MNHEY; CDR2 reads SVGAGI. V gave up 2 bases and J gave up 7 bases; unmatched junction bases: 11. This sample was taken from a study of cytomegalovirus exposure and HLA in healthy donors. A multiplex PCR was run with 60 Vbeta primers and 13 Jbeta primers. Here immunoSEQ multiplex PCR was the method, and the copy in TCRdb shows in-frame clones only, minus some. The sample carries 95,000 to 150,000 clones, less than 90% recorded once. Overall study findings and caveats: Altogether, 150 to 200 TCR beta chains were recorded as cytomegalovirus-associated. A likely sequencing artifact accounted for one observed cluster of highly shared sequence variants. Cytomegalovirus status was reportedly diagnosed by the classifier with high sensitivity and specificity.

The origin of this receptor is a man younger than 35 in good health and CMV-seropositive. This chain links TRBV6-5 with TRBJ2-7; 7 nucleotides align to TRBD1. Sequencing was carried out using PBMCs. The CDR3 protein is CASSYVSTGQQEQYF. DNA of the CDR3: TGTGCCAGCAGTTACGTTTCGACGGGACAGCAGGAGCAGTACTTC.